This T cell receptor (beta chain) was recorded in a study of T cell responses to AZD1222 COVID-19 vaccine listed by TCRdb under 2021. In the study overall: A total of under 250 trial participants underwent TCR sequencing, of whom approximately 200 had received two doses of AZD1222 and approximately 26 had received two doses of the MenACWY control vaccine. Trial participants were enrolled into age subgroups of 18-55, 56-69 and 70-plus years, which contained roughly 150, 30 and 60 TCR-sequenced participants, respectively.

From the germline V gene (reference sequence), CDR1 is SEHNR and CDR2 is FQNEAQ. The CDR3 runs 15 amino acids, cysteine and phenylalanine included. Only the CDR3 part of the read is kept: 45 bases, read in frame from the first base. Trimming takes 3 bases off V and 4 bases off J; junction bases not matched to a gene: 3. Points on this clone: What this receptor recognizes is not known. It has no much larger one-base neighbor in the sample; base qualities were not kept.

This sample's time point label indicates: baseline before first vaccination. What this sample's treatment or condition label stands for: meningococcal conjugate vaccine given as trial control. Vaccinee samples were obtained from the UK trials COV001 and COV002, which included a single-blind randomized controlled phase 2/3 trial of AZD1222 (ChAdOx1 nCoV-19) in healthy adults. For TCRbeta chain sequencing, PBMC samples from trial participants were taken at day 0 and at day 28 after the second dose. What the authors observed across the whole study: Most participants were white British and females outnumbered males, and the authors suggested that clonal diversity may have been underestimated. The 56-69-year group was small, and its depth increase did not reach significance, likely because of low power. CD4 TCRs associated with the vaccine covered the entire spike protein, and the dominant responses were in regions 160-218 and 743-854. Reportedly, close to half of the unique spike-specific TCRs recognized epitopes lying outside the regions that are mutated in the B.1.351 and B.1.1.7 variants. Because no day 14 peak-response samples were available, repertoires were characterized only after the peak T cell response. After two AZD1222 doses, spike-specific TCR breadth and depth were significantly higher than at day 0 and than in MenACWY recipients. Conclusions about previously exposed vaccinees are limited, since just 5 to 7 AZD1222 recipients were seropositive for SARS-CoV-2 at baseline.

The CDR3 regions of human TCRbeta chains were analyzed by immunosequencing. Per the authors' processing: Repertoire TCRs were checked for matches against a reference library of SARS-CoV-2-specific TCRs that had been generated using the MIRA antigen-specificity platform. Breadth was defined as the fraction of unique TCRs that were SARS-CoV-2-associated, and depth was defined as the fraction of total T cells that were SARS-CoV-2-associated. Using the MIRA data, every spike-specific TCR was mapped to the spike region that the TCR reacted to and assigned to either a CD4 or a CD8 class. Log10-transformed breadth and depth values were compared by one-way ANOVA with Sidak's multiple comparisons tests. TCRdb limited this immuneACCESS table to in-frame rearrangements with V and J called. A share of clones is missing; checked studies link under half to unresolved V genes, and the rest is unexplained. V and J calls and clone size come straight from that table; D and trimming were deduced from the DNA. The sample contains tens of thousands of clones, roughly 84% of them found a single time. About 20% of the sample rests with the top ten.

The chain joins TRBV7-9 to TRBJ1-6, with 7 junctional bases fitting TRBD1. This material consisted of peripheral blood, taken on day 0 of MenACWY control vaccination. This clonotype was obtained from an adult in good health. The CDR3 is CASSFGDSYNSPLHF. The nucleotide sequence is TGTGCCAGCAGCTTCGGGGACAGTTATAATTCACCCCTCCACTTT.